This T cell receptor (beta chain) derives from a study of blood T cell repertoires in COVID-19 (dated by TCRdb to the early 2020s). For context, the study as a whole: Collaborator samples came from the United States, Italy and Spain and covered acute and convalescent phases of COVID-19. The material from the prospective study consisted of cDNA or gDNA derived from T cells, B-cell-depleted T cells, or PBMCs. Subjects who had been exposed to COVID-19, were actively infected with it, or had recovered from it provided the deeply sampled blood TCRbeta repertoires that made up the dataset. The repertoires were released in a freely available public database intended as a resource for research on the immune response to SARS-CoV-2. The samples were drawn from the first 160 participants of the ongoing ImmuneRACE study and from 1,254 subjects provided by 6 global collaborators. Nearly every sample came with metadata listing a de-identified subject ID, COVID-19 status, age in years and sex. HLA class I and class II types, where available, came from metadata supplied by the sample provider rather than from assay-based typing. The full study reports these points: The amount of clinical and demographic metadata varied by source and participant and was provided uncurated.

The immunoSEQ Assay, a bias-controlled multiplex PCR, was used to amplify TCRbeta CDR3 regions from genomic DNA. The authors' pipeline ran thus. The number of nucleated cells in each sample was estimated by amplification of reference gene primers within the assay. To quantify the absolute abundance of each unique TCRbeta CDR3 rearrangement, sequence reads were collapsed and filtered. For each sample, productive Simpson clonality was calculated as the square root of Simpson's diversity index across productive rearrangements. TCRdb retrieved this table from immuneACCESS and kept in-frame rearrangements only. Not all clones are present; in checked studies, unresolved V genes account for under half, and no reason is known for the remainder. V, J and clone size reflect that table, while D and trimming were determined from the DNA. The sample includes almost 80,000 clones, with about 93% observed a single time. The ten largest clonotypes hold 0.7% to 0.9% of the sample.

Collaborating institutions collected whole blood in K2EDTA tubes following their own protocols. For TCRbeta analysis, collaborators shipped samples as frozen whole blood, isolated PBMCs, or DNA extracted from either of those sample types. V was cut back by 0 bases and J by 5 bases, leaving a gap of 13 bases between them. Taken from the germline V gene, the CDR1 and CDR2 loops are SGHTA and FQGNSA. The cysteine opens and the phenylalanine closes a CDR3 of 15 amino acids. Left in the record is the CDR3 DNA by itself, 45 bases read in frame from the first base. This clone was seen only a few times. The antigen this receptor binds is unknown. The sample holds no much larger clone one base away, and base qualities are not on file.

The V gene is TRBV7-2 and the J gene is TRBJ2-5; confidence is insufficient to name the D gene. Source material: peripheral blood. The receptor was derived from an elderly woman with acute or convalescent COVID-19. The DNA sequence is given as TGTGCCAGCAGCTTAGCGTCGGGTGTCTGGGAGACCCAGTACTTC. It encodes CASSLASGVWETQYF.